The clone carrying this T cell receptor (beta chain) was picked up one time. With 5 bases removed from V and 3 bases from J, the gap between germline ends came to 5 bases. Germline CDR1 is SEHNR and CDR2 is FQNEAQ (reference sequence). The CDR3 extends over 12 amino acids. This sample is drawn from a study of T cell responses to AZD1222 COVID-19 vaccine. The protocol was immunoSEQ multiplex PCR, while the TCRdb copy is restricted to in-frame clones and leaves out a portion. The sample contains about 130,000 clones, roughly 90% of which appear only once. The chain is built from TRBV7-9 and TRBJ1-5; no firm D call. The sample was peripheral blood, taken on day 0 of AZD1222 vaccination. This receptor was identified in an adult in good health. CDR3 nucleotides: TGTGCCAGCAGCATGAACAATCAGCCCCAGCATTTT. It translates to CASSMNNQPQHF.